This TCR beta chain was captured by sequencing in a study of shared clonotypes between healthy human individuals. Study-wide background: Used for every donor were three CD4 naive, three CD4 memory, two CD8 naive and one CD8 memory plate.

Roughly 33,000 T cell genomes, or approximately 0.2 ug DNA, went into the sorted-subset replicate PCRs. Repertoires were generated with immunoSEQ multiplex PCR, while TCRdb's copy carries only in-frame clones and drops some. The sample holds about 2,200,000 clones, 85% to 95% seen once. The naive CD8 fraction comprised CD45RO-negative cells positively selected for CCR7 and excluded terminally differentiated effector memory CD45RA+ cells. The sequenced material came from naive CD8+ T cells from PBMCs. This clonotype was sampled from a man younger than 35 in good health. Some clones in this sample may be carry-over from other donors' samples.

CDR3 nucleotides: TGTGCCAGCAGCTCTTACCCTGAACCCATGAACACTGAAGCTTTCTTT. Encoded protein: CASSSYPEPMNTEAFF. The chain has TRBV11-2 and TRBJ1-1, with no clear D. The V gene lost 4 bases and the J gene lost 0 bases, with 15 bases spanning the gap. The germline V gene has CDR1 SGHAT and CDR2 FQNNGV. The CDR3 has 16 amino acids.